Below are 8 T cell receptor beta chains sequenced from a single sample in a study of cytomegalovirus exposure and HLA in healthy donors. Data came from immunoSEQ multiplex PCR; TCRdb stores just in-frame clones and leaves some out. The data contain around 20,000 clones, around 97% of them seen just once; the ten biggest clones take up 10%. The sample was PBMCs. The receptors stem from a young man in good health and CMV-seropositive.

This clone was counted between two and nine times. The chain carries TRBV7-2 and TRBJ1-5; D call uncertain. The CDR3 covers 13 residues. Trimming took 1 base from V and 5 from J, leaving 6 bases between them. Germline CDR1 is SGHTA and CDR2 is FQGNSA. The CDR3: CASSLEADQPQHF. CDR3 bases: TGTGCCAGCAGCTTAGAAGCGGATCAGCCCCAGCATTTT. The full variable domain, with the rest looked up from reference TRBV7-2 and TRBJ1-5, is GAGVSQSPSNKVTEKGKDVELRCDPISGHTALYWYRQSLGQGLEFLIYFQGNSAPDKSGLPSDRFSAERTGGSVSTLTIQRTQQEDSAVYLCASSLEADQPQHFGDGTRLSIL.

This chain links TRBV6-6 with TRBJ2-7; no definite D call. The CDR3 covers 11 residues. CDR1 is MNHNY and CDR2 is SVGAGI in the germline V gene (reference sequence). V was clipped by 6 bases and J by 8 bases, with 11 bases between them. CDR3 nucleotide sequence: TGTGCCAGCAGCACAGATAGGCAGCAGTACTTC. Translating it yields CASSTDRQQYF.

The CDR3 loop is CASSFSLAGQPKETQYF. CDR3 DNA sequence: TGTGCCAGCAGTTTCAGTTTGGCAGGACAGCCGAAAGAGACCCAGTACTTC. J is TRBJ2-5 and V is TRBV28; maybe TRBD1 (6 bases). Germline values: CDR1 MDHEN, CDR2 SYDVKM. The CDR3 runs to 17 residues. Trimming stripped 3 bases from V and 3 bases from J, with 20 bases between.

The sample holds one count of this clone. The rearrangement links TRBV19 to TRBJ1-3, with 7 bases fitting TRBD1. The germline gives CDR1 LNHDA, CDR2 SQIVND (reference sequence). There are 15 residues in the CDR3. J lost 0 bases, V lost 4 bases, and 3 bases had no gene match. The CDR3 is CASSRDSNSGNTIYF. DNA for the CDR3: TGTGCCAGTAGTAGGGACAGCAACTCTGGAAACACCATATATTTT.

The chain recombines TRBV6-6 with TRBJ2-7, with 16 bases identical to TRBD2. The V and J ends lost 6 bases and 5 bases, in that order; junction bases with no gene match: 7. Germline CDR1 and CDR2: MNHNY and SVGAGI (reference sequence). The CDR3 runs 16 residues. The CDR3 DNA reads as TGTGCCAGCAGCTTATCGGGACTAGCGGGAGGGGACGAGCAGTACTTC. Its translation is CASSLSGLAGGDEQYF.

The chain is built from TRBV2 and TRBJ2-5, with 7 bases fitting TRBD1. Germline V gene data show CDR1 as SNHLY and CDR2 as FYNNEI. The ends lost 7 bases at V and 2 bases at J; junction bases unmatched: 7. The CDR3 extends over 14 amino acids. CDR3 sequence: CASTPGQRQETQYF. As DNA, the CDR3 is TGTGCCAGCACCCCGGGACAGAGACAAGAGACCCAGTACTTC. Full variable domain (missing parts from reference TRBV2 and TRBJ2-5): EPEVTQTPSHQVTQMGQEVILRCVPISNHLYFYWYRQILGQKVEFLVSFYNNEISEKSEIFDDQFSVERPDGSNFTLKIRSTKLEDSAMYFCASTPGQRQETQYFGPGTRLLVL.

The rearrangement joins TRBV30 to TRBJ2-7; 8 bases are a match to TRBD1. CDR3 length equals 13 residues. The V gene end was trimmed by 8 bases and the J gene end by 1 base; junction bases not matched to a gene: 7. In germline, CDR1 is GTSNPN, CDR2 SVGIG (reference sequence). In DNA form, the CDR3 reads TGTGCCAGATATGACAGGGGATCCTACGAGCAGTACTTC. The encoded protein is CARYDRGSYEQYF.

The V gene is TRBV19, the J gene TRBJ2-1; TRBD1 matches 8 bases. Per germline, CDR1 LNHDA and CDR2 SQIVND (reference sequence). V dropped 6 bases and J dropped 7; count of bases not matched to a gene: 8. This CDR3 has 14 amino acids. The CDR3 nucleotides read TGTGCCAGTAGCCGACAGGGGCGGAATAATGAGCAGTTCTTC. Protein product: CASSRQGRNNEQFF.